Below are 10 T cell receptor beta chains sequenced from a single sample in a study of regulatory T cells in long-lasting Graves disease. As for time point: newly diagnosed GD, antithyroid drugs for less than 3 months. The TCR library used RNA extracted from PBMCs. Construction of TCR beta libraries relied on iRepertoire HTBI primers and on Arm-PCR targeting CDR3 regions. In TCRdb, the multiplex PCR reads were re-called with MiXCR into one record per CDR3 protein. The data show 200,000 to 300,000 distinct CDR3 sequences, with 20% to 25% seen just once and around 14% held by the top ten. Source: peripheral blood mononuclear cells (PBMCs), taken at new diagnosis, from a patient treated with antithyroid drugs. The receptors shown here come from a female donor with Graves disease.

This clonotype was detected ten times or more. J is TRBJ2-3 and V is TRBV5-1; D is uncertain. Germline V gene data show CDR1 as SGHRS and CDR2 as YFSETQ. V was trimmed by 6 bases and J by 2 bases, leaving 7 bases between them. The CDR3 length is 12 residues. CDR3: CASNPPTDTQYF. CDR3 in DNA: TGCGCCAGCAACCCCCCCACAGATACGCAGTATTTT.

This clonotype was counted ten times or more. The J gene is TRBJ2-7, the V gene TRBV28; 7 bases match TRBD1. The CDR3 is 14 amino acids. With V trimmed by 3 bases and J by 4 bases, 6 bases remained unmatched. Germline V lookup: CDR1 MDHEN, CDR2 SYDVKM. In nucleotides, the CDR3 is TGTGCCAGCAGTTTCTCGGACAGGAAATACGAGCAGTACTTC. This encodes CASSFSDRKYEQYF.

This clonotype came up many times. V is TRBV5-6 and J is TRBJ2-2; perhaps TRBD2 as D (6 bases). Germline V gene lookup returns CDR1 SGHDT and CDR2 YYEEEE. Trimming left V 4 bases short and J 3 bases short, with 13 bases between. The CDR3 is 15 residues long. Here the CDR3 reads CASSLRREYTGELFF. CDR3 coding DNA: TGTGCCAGCAGCCTACGCCGGGAGTACACCGGGGAGCTGTTTTTT. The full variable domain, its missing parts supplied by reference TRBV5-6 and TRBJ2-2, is DAGVTQSPTHLIKTRGQQVTLRCSPKSGHDTVSWYQQALGQGPQFIFQYYEEEERQRGNFPDRFSGHQFPNYSSELNVNALLLGDSALYLCASSLRREYTGELFFGEGSRLTVL.

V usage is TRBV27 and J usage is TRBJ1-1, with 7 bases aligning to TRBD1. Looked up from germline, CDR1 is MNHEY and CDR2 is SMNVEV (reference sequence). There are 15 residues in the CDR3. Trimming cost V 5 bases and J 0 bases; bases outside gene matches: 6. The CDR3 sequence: CASSPDDRVNTEAFF. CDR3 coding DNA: TGTGCCAGCAGTCCTGACGACAGGGTGAACACTGAAGCTTTCTTT.

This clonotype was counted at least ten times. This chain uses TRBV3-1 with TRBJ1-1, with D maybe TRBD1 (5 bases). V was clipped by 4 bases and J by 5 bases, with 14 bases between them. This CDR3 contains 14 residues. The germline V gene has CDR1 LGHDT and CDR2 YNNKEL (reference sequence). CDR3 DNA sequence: TGTGCCAGCAGCCCCGAGACCAGGGCAACTGAAGCTTTCTTT. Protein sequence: CASSPETRATEAFF. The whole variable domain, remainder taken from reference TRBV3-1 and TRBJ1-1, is DTAVSQTPKYLVTQMGNDKSIKCEQNLGHDTMYWYKQDSKKFLKIMFSYNNKELIINETVPNRFSPKSPDKAHLNLHINSLELGDSAVYFCASSPETRATEAFFGQGTRLTVV.

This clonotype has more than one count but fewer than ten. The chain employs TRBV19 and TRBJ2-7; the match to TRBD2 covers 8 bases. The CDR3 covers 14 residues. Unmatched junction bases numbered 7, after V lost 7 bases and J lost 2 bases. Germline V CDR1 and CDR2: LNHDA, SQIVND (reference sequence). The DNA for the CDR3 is TGTGCCAGTAACACCGCGGGGGGCCCCTACGAGCAGTACTTC. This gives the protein CASNTAGGPYEQYF.

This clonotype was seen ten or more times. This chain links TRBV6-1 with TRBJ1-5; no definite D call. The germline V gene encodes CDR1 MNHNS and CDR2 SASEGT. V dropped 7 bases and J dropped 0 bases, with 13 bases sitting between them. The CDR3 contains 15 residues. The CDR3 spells CASKTASYSNQPQHF. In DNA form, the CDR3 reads TGTGCCAGCAAAACAGCGTCTTATAGCAATCAGCCCCAGCATTTT.

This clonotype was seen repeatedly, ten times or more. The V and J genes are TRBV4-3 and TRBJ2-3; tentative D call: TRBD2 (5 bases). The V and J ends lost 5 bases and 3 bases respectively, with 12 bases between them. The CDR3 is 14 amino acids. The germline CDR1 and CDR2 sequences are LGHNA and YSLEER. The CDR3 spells CASSTGRGTDTQYF. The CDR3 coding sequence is TGCGCCAGCAGCACGGGCCGCGGGACAGATACGCAGTATTTT.

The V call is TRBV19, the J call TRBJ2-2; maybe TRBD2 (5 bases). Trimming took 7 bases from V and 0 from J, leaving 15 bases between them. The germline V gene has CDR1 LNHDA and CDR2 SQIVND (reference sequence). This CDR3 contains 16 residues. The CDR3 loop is CASTDTGWANTGELFF. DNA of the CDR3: TGTGCCAGTACCGACACGGGGTGGGCGAACACCGGGGAGCTGTTTTTT.

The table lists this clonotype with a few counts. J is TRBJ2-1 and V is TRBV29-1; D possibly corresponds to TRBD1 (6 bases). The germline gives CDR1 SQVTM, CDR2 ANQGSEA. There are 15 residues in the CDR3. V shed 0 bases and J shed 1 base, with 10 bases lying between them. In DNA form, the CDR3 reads TGCAGCGTTGAAGATGAGGACAGATCCTACAATGAGCAGTTCTTC. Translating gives CSVEDEDRSYNEQFF.